The 22 T cell receptor beta chains below come from one sample, sequenced in a study of T cells in Graves' hyperthyroidism and ophthalmopathy. What was amplified from RNA transcripts were TCR beta CDR3 regions. The HTBI primer set drove a first-round RT-PCR of the TCR CDR3. MiXCR, applied by TCRdb to the multiplex PCR reads, yields one record per CDR3 protein. This repertoire shows around 690,000 distinct CDR3 sequences, 20% found once; its top ten account for around a third. The sample comprised blood. The receptors originated from a man aged 30-40 years with Graves' ophthalmopathy.

The chain recombines TRBV7-2 with TRBJ2-1; TRBD2 matches at 13 bases. Germline V gene lookup returns CDR1 SGHTA and CDR2 FQGNSA. This CDR3 region has 15 residues. Losses at the gene ends were 7 bases for V and 6 bases for J; bases not matched to a gene: 6. The CDR3: CASTSTSGRANEQFF. CDR3 coding DNA: TGTGCCAGCACCTCCACTAGCGGGAGGGCCAATGAGCAGTTCTTC. Based on the CDR3 plus reference TRBV7-2 and TRBJ2-1, the full variable domain is GAGVSQSPSNKVTEKGKDVELRCDPISGHTALYWYRQSLGQGLEFLIYFQGNSAPDKSGLPSDRFSAERTGGSVSTLTIQRTQQEDSAVYLCASTSTSGRANEQFFGPGTRLTVL.

Only a few counts were recorded for this clonotype. The V gene is TRBV29-1, the J gene TRBJ2-2, with 7 bases fitting TRBD1. The trim removed 7 bases at V and 7 bases at J, leaving 9 bases unmatched. Looked up from germline, CDR1 is SQVTM and CDR2 is ANQGSEA. The CDR3 is 13 amino acids. The CDR3 here is CSGAGGEGGELFF. CDR3 in DNA: TGCAGCGGGGCAGGGGGAGAAGGCGGGGAGCTGTTTTTT.

This chain uses TRBV30 with TRBJ2-7; 11 positions agree with TRBD2. Germline CDR1 reads GTSNPN; CDR2 reads SVGIG (reference sequence). J lost 8 bases, V lost 5 bases, and 11 bases had no gene match. The CDR3 consists of 14 residues. CDR3 coding DNA: TGTGCCTGGGGGCTAGCGGGAGGCCCCGCGAAGCAGTACTTC. This codes for CAWGLAGGPAKQYF.

This clonotype has more than one count but fewer than ten. This chain uses TRBV11-2 with TRBJ2-2; D uncertain. Germline-derived CDR1 and CDR2 are SGHAT and FQNNGV. V lost 5 bases, J lost 7 bases, and 14 bases lay in between. The CDR3 is 14 amino acids. CDR3 sequence (DNA): TGTGCCAGCAGCCTCAAGAGAACCGGCGGGGAGCTGTTTTTT. As protein: CASSLKRTGGELFF.

This chain joins TRBV6-2 or TRBV6-3 and TRBJ1-5; 7 nucleotides line up with TRBD1. CDR1 and CDR2 from the germline V gene are MNHEY and SVGEGT. Unmatched junction bases numbered 7, after V lost 4 bases and J lost 4 bases. The CDR3 contains 15 residues. CDR3 sequence reads: CASSSTGDGNQPQHF. CDR3 bases: TGTGCCAGCAGTTCTACAGGGGACGGGAATCAGCCCCAGCATTTT.

This clonotype was seen many times. CDR3 DNA: TGTGCCAGCAGTGACAGGGGGCAGGCTGAAGCTTTCTTT. As protein: CASSDRGQAEAFF. The rearrangement uses TRBV6-1 and TRBJ1-1, with 8 bases lining up with TRBD1. The junction had 3 bases not matched to a gene; V was cut back by 3 bases and J by 6 bases. The germline gives CDR1 MNHNS, CDR2 SASEGT. The CDR3 has 13 residues.

This clonotype was seen at least ten times. The chain links TRBV6-2 or TRBV6-3 to TRBJ2-7, with 9 bases aligning to TRBD2. The CDR3 length is 15 residues. From germline, CDR1 is MNHEY and CDR2 SVGEGT. The ends lost 6 bases at V and 2 bases at J; junction bases unmatched: 8. The CDR3 nucleotides are TGTGCCAGCAGGGGCGGACTAGCGCCCACCTACGAGCAGTACTTC. Its protein is CASRGGLAPTYEQYF.

Only a few counts were recorded for this clonotype. A read error may be the cause here, since a much bigger clone is one base away. This chain connects TRBV27 to TRBJ2-5; 10 nucleotides match TRBD1. Per the germline V gene, CDR1 is MNHEY and CDR2 is SMNVEV (reference sequence). This CDR3 contains 15 residues. V lost 5 bases and J lost 4; bases outside the gene matches: 7. CDR3 nucleotide sequence: TGTGCCAGCAGTCCCGAGACAGGGGGCGCAGAGACCCAGTACTTC. Its protein product is CASSPETGGAETQYF.

J is TRBJ1-5 and V is TRBV27, with 7 nucleotides matching TRBD1. V was pared by 2 bases and J by 3 bases, with 4 bases of the junction left unmatched. Germline-derived CDR1 and CDR2 are MNHEY and SMNVEV (reference sequence). The CDR3 runs to 15 residues. The CDR3 reads CASSLTGQFNQPQHF. For the CDR3, the DNA is TGTGCCAGCAGTTTAACGGGACAGTTCAATCAGCCCCAGCATTTT.

The chain recombines TRBV6-2 or TRBV6-3 with TRBJ2-1, with TRBD2 matching 8 bases. The trim removed 8 bases at V and 5 bases at J, leaving 8 bases unmatched. The CDR3 consists of 14 residues. Germline V CDR1 and CDR2: MNHEY, SVGEGT. The CDR3, as DNA: TGTGCCAGCCGCGGAAGCGGGAGTGACAATGAGCAGTTCTTC. Protein: CASRGSGSDNEQFF.

The CDR3 bases are TGTGCCAGCAGCTCAAAGGGGAGGGGACAAGAGGACTACGAGCAGTACTTC. Translating gives CASSSKGRGQEDYEQYF. This sequence joins TRBV5-4 and TRBJ2-7, with D possibly matching TRBD2 (7 bases). The length of the CDR3 is 17 residues. Germline V gene lookup returns CDR1 SGHNT and CDR2 YYREEE (reference sequence). With 3 bases removed from V and 3 bases from J, the gap between germline ends came to 22 bases.

This clonotype was detected a few times. The J gene is TRBJ2-6, the V gene TRBV2; D is undetermined. The V gene lost 2 bases and the J gene lost 5 bases, with 7 bases spanning the gap. The CDR3 contains 14 residues. Germline assignment: CDR1 SNHLY and CDR2 FYNNEI. The CDR3 loop reads CASSEIPWANVLTF. The CDR3 region has the DNA TGTGCCAGCAGTGAAATACCCTGGGCCAACGTCCTGACTTTC.

The CDR3 loop reads CASSLTCGVATNEKLFF. The CDR3 DNA is TGCGCCAGCAGCTTAACGTGTGGAGTTGCAACTAATGAAAAACTGTTTTTT. The rearrangement links TRBV5-1 to TRBJ1-4; D gene unclear. V was clipped by 2 bases and J by 0 bases, with 14 bases between them. This CDR3 is built from 17 residues. CDR1 is SGHRS, CDR2 YFSETQ, per germline.

This clonotype was detected only a few times. The V call is TRBV20-1, the J call TRBJ1-1, with a weak D call TRBD1 (6 bases). V lost 5 bases to trimming and J lost 1 base, with 11 bases between them. CDR3 length equals 13 residues. Germline V CDR1 and CDR2: DFQATT, SNEGSKA (reference sequence). CDR3 sequence: CSAPLQGNTEAFF. The CDR3 bases are TGCAGTGCTCCACTACAGGGGAACACTGAAGCTTTCTTT.

The chain uses TRBV5-1 and TRBJ2-2, with TRBD2 matching over 13 bases. V lost 3 bases to trimming and J lost 1 base; unmatched junction nucleotides: 0. This CDR3 spans 16 amino acids. The V gene's germline CDR1 is SGHRS and CDR2 YFSETQ. CDR3 region: CASSWTSGGNTGELFF. In DNA, the CDR3 is TGCGCCAGCAGCTGGACTAGCGGGGGGAACACCGGGGAGCTGTTTTTT.

This clonotype was detected only a few times. The chain uses TRBV19 and TRBJ1-5; D call uncertain. This CDR3 spans 15 amino acids. V lost 3 bases, J lost 4 bases, and 13 bases lay in between. Germline CDR1 reads LNHDA; CDR2 reads SQIVND (reference sequence). The DNA for the CDR3 is TGTGCCAGTAGTATCGCTGGCAGTCTAAATCAGCCCCAGCATTTT. Encoded protein: CASSIAGSLNQPQHF.

This clonotype was detected only a few times. This chain connects TRBV6-2 or TRBV6-3 to TRBJ1-2; maybe TRBD1 (6 bases). The CDR3 extends over 13 amino acids. V shed 7 bases and J shed 2 bases, with 11 bases lying between them. Germline loops: CDR1 MNHEY, CDR2 SVGEGT. The CDR3 loop reads CASNPGHNYGYTF. CDR3 DNA: TGTGCCAGCAATCCGGGACACAACTATGGCTACACCTTC.

Many counts were recorded for this clonotype. This chain connects TRBV7-9 to TRBJ1-1; the D is unclear. The V gene lost 5 bases and the J gene lost 4 bases, with 17 bases spanning the gap. Germline CDR1 is SEHNR and CDR2 is FQNEAQ (reference sequence). The CDR3 loop spans 15 amino acids. CDR3 region: CASSGVWALGTEAFF. CDR3 DNA sequence: TGTGCCAGCAGCGGGGTCTGGGCATTAGGCACTGAAGCTTTCTTT.

This clonotype has more than one count but fewer than ten. The V gene is TRBV6-1, the J gene TRBJ1-5; D uncertain. Trimming removed 3 bases from V and 2 bases from J, with 14 bases in between. The CDR3 extends over 16 amino acids. Germline V gene sequence: CDR1 MNHNS, CDR2 SASEGT. The CDR3 loop is CASSEYRGGGNQPQHF. In DNA form, the CDR3 reads TGTGCCAGCAGTGAGTATAGAGGAGGAGGCAATCAGCCCCAGCATTTT.

This clonotype was seen at least ten times. The chain has TRBV28 and TRBJ2-7; perhaps D is TRBD1 or TRBD2 (5 bases each). CDR3 size: 19 residues. Trimming cost V 3 bases and J 4 bases, with 28 bases left between them. Germline V CDR1 and CDR2: MDHEN, SYDVKM. The CDR3 DNA reads as TGTGCCAGCAGTTTGATTGGACACTCGAACGTTCCCGGGATTTACGAGCAGTACTTC. This gives the protein CASSLIGHSNVPGIYEQYF.

This clonotype was seen at least ten times. The genes are TRBV28 and TRBJ1-5; tentatively, D is TRBD1 (5 bases). The germline V gene encodes CDR1 MDHEN and CDR2 SYDVKM. This CDR3 has 16 amino acids. The ends were cut back, 7 bases at V and 3 bases at J, with 19 bases in the middle. CDR3 sequence (DNA): TGTGCCAGCACCTCGGGGGGACTCAGTCCCAATCAGCCCCAGCATTTT. Its protein is CASTSGGLSPNQPQHF.

This sequence joins TRBV7-2 and TRBJ2-3, with no clear D. Germline V gene lookup returns CDR1 SGHTA and CDR2 FQGNSA. The V and J ends lost 5 bases and 6 bases respectively, with 6 bases between them. The CDR3 is 11 residues long. The CDR3 region is CASSTWDTQYF. The DNA for the CDR3 is TGTGCCAGCAGCACTTGGGATACGCAGTATTTT.